The 25 T cell receptor beta chains below all came from one sample that was sequenced in a study of T-cell reconstitution after alpha-beta-depleted transplantation in children. It was with unique molecular identifiers that the TCRbeta library was prepared. Via MiXCR, TCRdb re-called the PCR reads, giving one row per CDR3 protein. The sample has approximately 400,000 distinct CDR3 sequences, approximately 11% seen once. Material: PBMCs from the stem cell graft donor, obtained from the stem cell graft. These receptors were taken from a human donor who donated a stem cell graft to a child with acute myeloid leukemia.

This chain joins TRBV29-1 and TRBJ1-1; D might be TRBD1 (6 bases). This CDR3 contains 13 residues. The germline V gene encodes CDR1 SQVTM and CDR2 ANQGSEA. Trimming pared 6 bases from V and 3 bases from J, leaving 14 bases between. The CDR3 loop reads CSVGHRADTEAFF. In DNA form, the CDR3 reads TGCAGCGTGGGACACCGAGCGGACACTGAAGCTTTCTTT. The full variable domain, with the rest looked up from reference TRBV29-1 and TRBJ1-1, is SAVISQKPSRDICQRGTSLTIQCQVDSQVTMMFWYRQQPGQSLTLIATANQGSEATYESGFVIDKFPISRPNLTFSTLTVSNMSPEDSSIYLCSVGHRADTEAFFGQGTRLTVV.

The V gene is TRBV6-2 or TRBV6-3, the J gene TRBJ2-1; 13 bases map to TRBD2. In germline, CDR1 is MNHEY, CDR2 SVGEGT. The CDR3 covers 15 residues. J was trimmed by 6 bases and V by 6 bases; bases with no gene match: 5. The CDR3 here is CASSGLAGASNEQFF. DNA of the CDR3: TGTGCCAGCAGCGGACTAGCGGGGGCGAGCAATGAGCAGTTCTTC.

J is TRBJ2-7 and V is TRBV6-5; 10 bases align to TRBD2. Germline V gene lookup returns CDR1 MNHEY and CDR2 SVGAGI. Germline trimming cut 4 bases from V and 2 bases from J; bases unmatched to any gene: 11. The CDR3 extends over 17 amino acids. The CDR3 is CASSSLAGLGFAYEQYF. DNA for the CDR3: TGTGCCAGCAGTTCACTAGCGGGGCTGGGCTTCGCCTACGAGCAGTACTTC.

This clonotype came up many times. The rearrangement uses TRBV2 and TRBJ1-4; no clear D gene. Germline assignment: CDR1 SNHLY and CDR2 FYNNEI. The CDR3 is 10 amino acids. V lost 10 bases and J lost 5, with 5 bases in between. The CDR3 sequence is CATRNEKLFF. CDR3 sequence (DNA): TGTGCCACCAGAAATGAAAAACTGTTTTTT.

The chain uses TRBV7-9 and TRBJ1-1; a weak D match, TRBD1 (5 bases). Germline V gene data show CDR1 as SEHNR and CDR2 as FQNEAQ (reference sequence). The CDR3 is 14 amino acids. Trimming removed 10 bases at V and 8 bases at J, with 23 bases between. DNA of the CDR3: TGTGCCACCTCACTGTCGGTTGGGGCCGCCGAAGCTTTCTTT. This encodes CATSLSVGAAEAFF.

Only a few counts were recorded for this clonotype. V gene TRBV4-1 combines with J gene TRBJ2-5; 14 nucleotides match TRBD2. The CDR3 spans 19 residues. The germline CDR1 and CDR2 sequences are MGHRA and YSYEKL. The ends lost 1 base at V and 5 bases at J; junction bases unmatched: 12. CDR3: CASSQVLTGLAGGVETQYF. For the CDR3, the DNA is TGCGCCAGCAGCCAAGTACTGACAGGACTAGCGGGAGGAGTCGAGACCCAGTACTTC.

The V call is TRBV10-3, the J call TRBJ1-1, with D perhaps TRBD1 (5 bases). This CDR3 is 15 amino acids long. V lost 6 bases, J lost 6 bases, and 20 bases lay in between. Germline V gene lookup returns CDR1 ENHRY and CDR2 SYGVKD. The CDR3 nucleotides are TGTGCCATCAGGACATTCGGAGGGGCCAATCCTGAAGCTTTCTTT. Translation gives CAIRTFGGANPEAFF.

This clonotype came up a few times. The chain uses TRBV10-3 and TRBJ2-7, with 8 nucleotides matching TRBD1. The CDR3 is made up of 14 amino acids. Germline V gene sequence: CDR1 ENHRY, CDR2 SYGVKD. Trimming at V came to 5 bases and at J to 4 bases, leaving 7 bases not matched to a gene. This CDR3 reads CAISPSDRVYEQYF. CDR3 DNA: TGTGCCATCAGTCCCTCGGACAGGGTATACGAGCAGTACTTC.

This clonotype occurred many times. This chain joins TRBV12-3 or TRBV12-4 and TRBJ1-1, with TRBD1 matching 7 bases. V lost 5 bases to trimming and J lost 6 bases; unmatched junction nucleotides: 9. This CDR3 comprises 14 residues. In nucleotides, the CDR3 is TGTGCCAGCAGTCCTTTCCAGGGGGTCCCTGAAGCTTTCTTT. Its protein is CASSPFQGVPEAFF.

This clonotype has a count of ten or more. The chain is built from TRBV4-2 and TRBJ2-3; D gene uncertain. Germline V CDR1 and CDR2: LGHNA, YNFKEQ. The CDR3 is 13 amino acids. V dropped 4 bases and J dropped 4 bases, with 9 bases sitting between them. The CDR3 nucleotides are TGTGCCAGCAGCCCGGCCTTATCAGATACGCAGTATTTT. This encodes CASSPALSDTQYF.

This clonotype turned up a few times. V and J are TRBV6-1 and TRBJ2-4, with TRBD2 identical over 7 bases. The CDR3 length is 13 residues. Germline V CDR1 and CDR2: MNHNS, SASEGT. The V segment lost 7 bases and the J segment 3 bases; nucleotides outside the gene matches: 3. The CDR3 DNA reads as TGTGCCAGCACCCCGGGGGGCAAAAACATTCAGTACTTC. Its translation is CASTPGGKNIQYF.

This sequence joins TRBV20-1 and TRBJ2-5; D remains unclear. In germline, CDR1 is DFQATT, CDR2 SNEGSKA (reference sequence). V was cut by 3 bases and J by 4 bases, with 15 bases left in between. The CDR3 is 14 residues long. The CDR3 sequence is CSASQNIALETQYF. The CDR3 coding sequence is TGCAGTGCTAGCCAAAACATAGCCTTAGAGACCCAGTACTTC.

The chain has TRBV7-2 and TRBJ1-5; 7 bases match TRBD1. This CDR3 comprises 15 residues. Trimming took 5 bases from V and 4 from J; bases not matched to a gene: 8. The germline CDR1 and CDR2 sequences are SGHTA and FQGNSA. The CDR3 here is CASSRRQGRNQPQHF. CDR3 DNA sequence: TGTGCCAGCAGCCGTAGACAGGGACGAAATCAGCCCCAGCATTTT.

The J gene is TRBJ2-7, the V gene TRBV11-1; no definite D call. Germline CDR1 and CDR2: SGHAT and FQDESV (reference sequence). V dropped 5 bases and J dropped 1 base, with 12 bases sitting between them. The CDR3 extends over 14 amino acids. CDR3 protein: CASSPRWDSYEQYV. CDR3 nucleotide sequence: TGTGCCAGCAGCCCAAGGTGGGATTCCTACGAGCAGTACGTC.

The rearrangement joins TRBV5-4 to TRBJ1-3; D gene unclear. CDR3 length: 14 residues. Looked up from germline, CDR1 is SGHNT and CDR2 is YYREEE (reference sequence). V dropped 2 bases and J dropped 0 bases, with 6 bases sitting between them. In DNA form, the CDR3 reads TGTGCCAGCAGCTTCAGCGTCTCTGGAAACACCATATATTTT. Translation gives CASSFSVSGNTIYF. Combining the CDR3 with reference TRBV5-4 and TRBJ1-3 gives the whole variable domain ETGVTQSPTHLIKTRGQQVTLRCSSQSGHNTVSWYQQALGQGPQFIFQYYREEENGRGNFPPRFSGLQFPNYSSELNVNALELDDSALYLCASSFSVSGNTIYFGEGSWLTVV.

In the case of this clonotype: Mismatch with germline at one junction end may stem from a read error. The rearrangement links TRBV29-1 to TRBJ2-2, with D possibly matching TRBD2 (5 bases). This CDR3 contains 14 residues. CDR1 and CDR2 (germline): SQVTM, ANQGSEA. The CDR3 protein is CSVETPANTGELSF. CDR3 sequence (DNA): TGCAGCGTTGAAACTCCAGCGAACACCGGGGAGCTGTCTTTT.

There are many counts of this clonotype. This CDR3 is CASSLTGEGTEAFF. DNA for the CDR3: TGTGCCAGCAGTTTAACAGGGGAGGGAACTGAAGCTTTCTTT. This rearrangement joins TRBV12-3 or TRBV12-4 to TRBJ1-1; 7 nucleotides align to TRBD1. After removal of 2 bases from V and 5 bases from J, the junction contained 5 bases not matched to a gene. The CDR3 length is 14 residues.

This clonotype was seen only a few times. The CDR3 here is CASSRTIGELFF. CDR3 sequence (DNA): TGTGCCAGCAGTCGGACCATCGGGGAGCTGTTTTTT. The genes are TRBV12-3 or TRBV12-4 and TRBJ2-2; D not certain. This CDR3 spans 12 amino acids. Trimming stripped 5 bases from V and 7 bases from J, with 8 bases between.

The CDR3 is CSARWGAPYNEQFF. Written as DNA, the CDR3 is TGCAGTGCGAGATGGGGGGCTCCCTACAATGAGCAGTTCTTC. The chain employs TRBV20-1 and TRBJ2-1; either TRBD1 or TRBD2 may fit D (6 bases each). The germline V gene encodes CDR1 DFQATT and CDR2 SNEGSKA (reference sequence). The CDR3 sequence is 14 residues long. The V end lost 6 bases, the J end lost 2 bases, and 14 bases lay between the germline ends.

The chain links TRBV25-1 to TRBJ2-3; 7 bases line up with TRBD1. There are 17 residues in the CDR3. The junction had 17 bases not matched to a gene; V was cut back by 5 bases and J by 6 bases. CDR1 and CDR2 (germline): MGHDK, SYGVNS. Here the CDR3 DNA reads TGTGCCAGCAGTTTTCCCGGGACAGTCCAAAGCGCGGATACGCAGTATTTT. As protein: CASSFPGTVQSADTQYF.

This clonotype was detected only a few times. The chain joins TRBV5-5 to TRBJ2-3; 13 nucleotides align to TRBD2. V lost 0 bases and J lost 2; bases outside the gene matches: 6. Per the germline V gene, CDR1 is SGHKS and CDR2 is YYEKEE (reference sequence). The CDR3 covers 18 residues. The CDR3 DNA reads as TGTGCCAGCAGCTTGGGGGGACTAGCGGGACCCGACACAGATACGCAGTATTTT. This translates into CASSLGGLAGPDTDTQYF.

This clonotype was counted only a few times. This chain links TRBV5-1 with TRBJ2-1; 7 bases align to TRBD2. V lost 4 bases and J lost 6; bases outside the gene matches: 13. Germline lookup yields CDR1 SGHRS and CDR2 YFSETQ. The CDR3 covers 16 residues. CDR3: CASSKTRDYLGNEQFF. CDR3 DNA: TGCGCCAGCAGCAAGACCCGGGACTACCTTGGCAATGAGCAGTTCTTC. The full variable domain, with the rest looked up from reference TRBV5-1 and TRBJ2-1, is KAGVTQTPRYLIKTRGQQVTLSCSPISGHRSVSWYQQTPGQGLQFLFEYFSETQRNKGNFPGRFSGRQFSNSRSEMNVSTLELGDSALYLCASSKTRDYLGNEQFFGPGTRLTVL.

This sequence joins TRBV3-1 and TRBJ2-1; D not resolved. The V gene lost 0 bases and the J gene lost 7 bases, with 13 bases spanning the gap. This CDR3 has 15 residues. Germline V gene data show CDR1 as LGHDT and CDR2 as YNNKEL (reference sequence). The CDR3 sequence: CASSQDLRPGNEQFF. The CDR3 DNA sequence: TGTGCCAGCAGCCAAGATCTCAGGCCTGGGAATGAGCAGTTCTTC.

V and J are TRBV25-1 and TRBJ2-1, with 9 bases identical to TRBD2. V was pared by 2 bases and J by 4 bases, with 3 bases of the junction left unmatched. Germline V gene sequence: CDR1 MGHDK, CDR2 SYGVNS. CDR3 length: 15 residues. CDR3 nucleotides: TGTGCCAGCAGTGAAGTAGCGGGGGTTTACAATGAGCAGTTCTTC. Residues: CASSEVAGVYNEQFF.

This clonotype was found a few times. The DNA for the CDR3 is TGTGCCAGCAGTTCCTACAGGGAGAGGGATGAAAAACTGTTTTTT. It yields the protein CASSSYRERDEKLFF. This chain uses TRBV12-3 or TRBV12-4 with TRBJ1-4; weak D call: TRBD1 (6 bases). The CDR3 extends over 15 amino acids. Between the trimmed V and J ends, which lost 4 bases and 6 bases, there was a span of 15 bases.